Detailed here is one T cell receptor (beta chain). The antigen remains unidentified. The V end lost 6 bases, the J end lost 0 bases, and 25 bases lay between the germline ends. The CDR3 spans 19 residues. Per germline, CDR1 MNHEY and CDR2 SMNVEV (reference sequence). The source of the sample is a study of T cell repertoires in cytomegalovirus infection. Study details: The authors relied on CMV epitopes, both recently identified HLA-C-restricted and well-studied HLA-B-restricted. Matching HLA type and CMV infection were both indicated by public TCR beta signatures. Study outcomes and limitations: Ex vivo responses were dominated by HLA-C-restricted CMV-specific TCR beta clonotypes. Identification of carriers of CMV plus the relevant HLA was achieved through cumulative public TCR beta family frequency.

TCRdb passed the reads through MiXCR, listing each CDR3 protein once. The top ten clones hold approximately 14% of a sample with around 710,000 distinct CDR3 sequences, roughly 28% of them seen once. The input for sequencing was cultured CD8+ T cells from PBMCs, taken from culture after CMV antigen stimulation. This chain connects TRBV27 to TRBJ2-3; D assignment may be TRBD1 or TRBD2 (5 bases each). The TCR comes from a human donor in good health (CMV status not recorded). Some clones in this sample may be carry-over from other donors' samples. CDR3 loop: CASSQTGSWGYRSTDTQYF. DNA for the CDR3: TGTGCCAGCAGCCAAACCGGATCCTGGGGGTATCGTAGCACAGATACGCAGTATTTT.